This T cell receptor beta chain comes out of a study of blood T cell repertoires in COVID-19. Study in general: Samples taken during acute and convalescent COVID-19 were collected in the United States, Italy and Spain. T cells, B-cell-depleted T cells, or PBMCs provided the cDNA or gDNA that served as material.

Under the authors' procedure: Amplifying reference gene primers gave estimates of nucleated cell counts. Profiling relied on immunoSEQ multiplex PCR, and the TCRdb table lists in-frame clones only, not all of them. V and J calls and clone size are given by that table; D and trimming were obtained from the DNA. The sample has nearly 400,000 clones; roughly nine tenths are singletons. This clone has a handful of counts. Participants had their cohort set by participant-reported clinical history. The clonotype comes from a woman in her 30s who had recovered from COVID-19. The sample taken for sequencing was PBMCs or T cells enriched from blood (not recorded which).

This chain's CDR3 is CASREKQGITRDTQYF. Here the CDR3 DNA reads TGTGCCAGCAGGGAAAAACAGGGAATTACCAGAGATACGCAGTATTTT. The chain employs TRBV7-2 and TRBJ2-3, with D perhaps matching TRBD1 (6 bases). Germline V gene sequence: CDR1 SGHTA, CDR2 FQGNSA. The CDR3 runs 16 residues. Trimming took 6 bases from V and 5 from J, leaving 21 bases between them.